This TCR beta chain emerged from a study of cytomegalovirus exposure and HLA in healthy donors. TCRdb's copy holds only in-frame clones and misses some; the assay was immunoSEQ multiplex PCR. Of about 200,000 clones listed, 70% to 90% are singletons. J gave up 5 bases and V 4 bases, and 11 bases lay outside the gene matches. Germline-derived CDR1 and CDR2 are SGHRS and YFSETQ. This CDR3 comprises 16 residues. This clone was recorded only once. Its specificity is unknown. Notes on the study in general: Rare TCR sequences predominated, though certain public TCRs were found in many donors.

Specimen: PBMCs. The chain uses TRBV5-1 and TRBJ1-2, with 10 positions matching TRBD1. The source of this sequence is a woman younger than 35 in good health and CMV-seronegative. The CDR3: CASSLGTGVPIYGYTF. CDR3 nucleotides: TGCGCCAGCAGCCTCGGGACAGGGGTTCCAATATATGGCTACACCTTC.